These 20 T cell receptor beta chains were all obtained from the same sample, sequenced in a study of shared clonotypes between healthy human individuals. Clones were read by immunoSEQ multiplex PCR, and TCRdb kept only the in-frame ones, dropping some. The table includes approximately 400,000 clones, just over 95% detected once. The sample comprised memory CD8+ T cells sorted from blood. Specified subset: CD45RO+ cells pooled with CCR7-negative TemRA cells. Receptors originate from a man under 40 in good health.

V is TRBV11-2 and J is TRBJ2-1; 9 bases are a match to TRBD2. The trim removed 3 bases at V and 1 base at J, leaving 4 bases unmatched. CDR3 length: 16 amino acids. The germline gives CDR1 SGHAT, CDR2 FQNNGV. This chain's CDR3 is CASSFGTSLSYNEQFF. The CDR3 bases are TGTGCCAGCAGCTTTGGGACTAGCCTTTCCTACAATGAGCAGTTCTTC.

The chain combines TRBV29-1 with TRBJ2-3; weak D call: TRBD2 (6 bases). CDR1 and CDR2 from the germline V gene are SQVTM and ANQGSEA. V lost 6 bases and J lost 2, with 9 bases in between. The CDR3 has 12 residues. CDR3 amino acids: CSVGDSTDTQYF. The CDR3 DNA sequence: TGCAGCGTAGGGGACTCCACAGATACGCAGTATTTT.

The rearrangement joins TRBV4-1 to TRBJ1-3; TRBD1 agrees at 9 bases. The germline CDR1 and CDR2 sequences are MGHRA and YSYEKL. Trimming cost V 2 bases and J 4 bases; bases outside gene matches: 18. This CDR3 spans 20 amino acids. The CDR3: CASSQSRKGTGKVAGNTIYF. CDR3 in DNA: TGCGCCAGCAGCCAAAGCCGCAAGGGGACAGGGAAGGTCGCCGGAAACACCATATATTTT.

V and J are TRBV4-1 and TRBJ2-1; TRBD2 aligns across 15 bases. The germline V gene has CDR1 MGHRA and CDR2 YSYEKL. The CDR3 runs to 16 residues. V was pared by 4 bases and J by 8 bases, with 6 bases of the junction left unmatched. CDR3 loop: CASSPGLAGGPHEQFF. CDR3 DNA sequence: TGCGCCAGCAGCCCCGGACTAGCGGGAGGGCCCCATGAGCAGTTCTTC.

This rearrangement joins TRBV4-2 to TRBJ2-1, with TRBD2 identical over 7 bases. V dropped 0 bases and J dropped 3; count of bases not matched to a gene: 11. The germline V gene encodes CDR1 LGHNA and CDR2 YNFKEQ. CDR3 length: 18 residues. The CDR3 is CASSQDSAGWGLYNEQFF. CDR3 coding DNA: TGTGCCAGCAGCCAAGATTCAGCGGGGTGGGGCCTCTACAATGAGCAGTTCTTC.

This chain connects TRBV6-5 to TRBJ2-7; the D gene is possibly TRBD2 (5 bases). Germline CDR1 is MNHEY and CDR2 is SVGAGI. V was cut by 7 bases and J by 8 bases, with 12 bases left in between. This CDR3 is built from 11 residues. The CDR3 protein is CASTSSGKQYF. CDR3 in DNA: TGTGCCAGCACTTCCTCGGGAAAGCAGTACTTC.

Notes on this clone: The same CDR3 arises from other DNA sequences in this sample as well. The genes are TRBV5-1 and TRBJ1-5, with a weak D call TRBD1 (6 bases). Trimming removed 0 bases at V and 5 bases at J, with 6 bases between. In germline, CDR1 is SGHRS, CDR2 YFSETQ. The CDR3 has 13 amino acids. CDR3 in DNA: TGCGCCAGCAGCTTGGCAGGGGATCAGCCCCAGCATTTT. It yields the protein CASSLAGDQPQHF.

V gene TRBV2 combines with J gene TRBJ1-5; D is possibly TRBD1 (5 bases). Trimming left V 8 bases short and J 0 bases short, with 8 bases between. The CDR3 has 13 residues. The germline gives CDR1 SNHLY, CDR2 FYNNEI. CDR3 in DNA: TGTGCCAGCGGGACCGGTAGCAATCAGCCCCAGCATTTT. Translated, it gives CASGTGSNQPQHF.

The chain couples TRBV4-1 to TRBJ1-2; unclear D gene. Trimming shortened V by 4 bases and J by 8 bases, and 14 bases separated the two germline ends. Germline-derived CDR1 and CDR2 are MGHRA and YSYEKL. The CDR3 has 13 residues. DNA of the CDR3: TGCGCCAGCAGCCGGGAGGTACTGGGAGGCTACACCTTC. Its translation: CASSREVLGGYTF.

This clone was observed once. The rearrangement links TRBV30 to TRBJ2-1; 7 nucleotides match TRBD1. The CDR3 spans 14 residues. Looked up from germline, CDR1 is GTSNPN and CDR2 is SVGIG (reference sequence). V lost 1 base, J lost 8 bases, and 8 bases stayed unmatched. The CDR3: CAWSAGQVSDEQFF. The DNA for the CDR3 is TGTGCCTGGAGTGCCGGACAGGTTTCGGATGAGCAGTTCTTC.

V usage is TRBV29-1 and J usage is TRBJ2-3; 7 bases are a match to TRBD1. V trimming: 5 bases; J trimming: 2 bases; junction bases outside the gene matches: 7. Germline V gives CDR1 SQVTM, CDR2 ANQGSEA. The CDR3 spans 14 residues. The CDR3 here is CSVKKQGITDTQYF. CDR3 DNA: TGCAGCGTTAAGAAACAGGGGATCACAGATACGCAGTATTTT.

The chain has TRBV7-2 and TRBJ2-1; 11 bases line up with TRBD2. The trim removed 5 bases at V and 2 bases at J, leaving 5 bases unmatched. The CDR3 loop spans 16 amino acids. Germline V lookup: CDR1 SGHTA, CDR2 FQGNSA. This CDR3 reads CASSPPTSGAYNEQFF. The CDR3, as DNA: TGTGCCAGCAGCCCACCGACTAGCGGGGCCTACAATGAGCAGTTCTTC. Filled out from reference TRBV7-2 and TRBJ2-1, the complete variable domain reads GAGVSQSPSNKVTEKGKDVELRCDPISGHTALYWYRQSLGQGLEFLIYFQGNSAPDKSGLPSDRFSAERTGGSVSTLTIQRTQQEDSAVYLCASSPPTSGAYNEQFFGPGTRLTVL.

V is TRBV10-2 and J is TRBJ2-4, with 11 nucleotides matching TRBD2. J lost 7 bases, V lost 3 bases, and 2 bases had no gene match. This CDR3 region has 14 residues. The germline CDR1 and CDR2 sequences are WSHSY and SAAADI. As DNA, the CDR3 is TGCGCCAGCAGTGACATAGCGGGAGGGAACATTCAGTACTTC. Its protein product is CASSDIAGGNIQYF.

The chain links TRBV28 to TRBJ2-7, with D possibly called TRBD1 or TRBD2 (6 bases each). Trimming left V 2 bases short and J 2 bases short, with 16 bases between. CDR1 and CDR2 (germline): MDHEN, SYDVKM. The CDR3 loop spans 16 amino acids. The CDR3 coding sequence is TGTGCCAGCAGTTTAATTTATCGGGGGCAGGCCTACGAGCAGTACTTC. Amino acid sequence: CASSLIYRGQAYEQYF.

The CDR3 bases are TGTGCCAGCCGCCCCGGACAGGGGAACACTGAAGCTTTCTTT. This gives the protein CASRPGQGNTEAFF. The chain carries TRBV2 and TRBJ1-1; TRBD1 agrees at 8 bases. Germline V gene data show CDR1 as SNHLY and CDR2 as FYNNEI. J lost 1 base, V lost 8 bases, and 6 bases had no gene match. There are 14 residues in the CDR3.

The CDR3 loop reads CASGDRAYEQYF. CDR3 in DNA: TGTGCCAGCGGGGACAGAGCCTACGAGCAGTACTTC. This rearrangement joins TRBV6-6 to TRBJ2-7, with 7 positions matching TRBD1. The V and J ends lost 8 bases and 2 bases, in that order; junction bases with no gene match: 3. Germline lookup yields CDR1 MNHNY and CDR2 SVGAGI (reference sequence). The CDR3 is 12 amino acids.

With respect to this clone: Relative to the germline gene, one junction end is altered; a read error may explain this. The rearrangement links TRBV11-2 to TRBJ1-2; 7 nucleotides align to TRBD1. The CDR3 totals 16 residues. The germline gives CDR1 SGHAT, CDR2 FQNNGV. In nucleotides, the CDR3 is TGTGCCAGCAGCGTAGACAGGGCAAAAGCTAACTATGGCTACACCTTC. Translated: CASSVDRAKANYGYTF. The full variable domain, in which reference TRBV11-2 and TRBJ1-2 provide the parts outside the CDR3, is EAGVAQSPRYKIIEKRQSVAFWCNPISGHATLYWYQQILGQGPKLLIQFQNNGVVDDSQLPKDRFSAERLKGVDSTLKIQPAKLEDSAVYLCASSVDRAKANYGYTFGSGTRLTVV.

Only one count was recorded for this clone. The rearrangement links TRBV18 to TRBJ1-3; no reliable D call. V lost 6 bases, J lost 0 bases, and 18 bases lay in between. Germline V lookup: CDR1 KGHSH, CDR2 LQKENI. CDR3 size: 17 residues. The CDR3 protein is CASSLAQAVFSGNTIYF. As DNA, the CDR3 is TGTGCCAGCTCTCTTGCGCAGGCCGTTTTCTCTGGAAACACCATATATTTT.

The chain employs TRBV2 and TRBJ2-1, with 10 bases identical to TRBD2. Looked up from germline, CDR1 is SNHLY and CDR2 is FYNNEI. The CDR3 sequence is 15 residues long. The junction had 8 bases not matched to a gene; V was cut back by 6 bases and J by 6 bases. In DNA, the CDR3 is TGTGCCAGCAGCCCTAGCGGGAGAGGGGGCAATGAGCAGTTCTTC. Protein product: CASSPSGRGGNEQFF.

This clone was recorded only once. This rearrangement joins TRBV7-9 to TRBJ2-1; no clear D gene. CDR1 SEHNR and CDR2 FQNEAQ come from the germline V gene (reference sequence). The CDR3 covers 15 residues. The germline V and J ends were trimmed by 2 bases and 4 bases, with 12 bases remaining between them. CDR3 protein: CASSLRGTHYNEQFF. The DNA for the CDR3 is TGTGCCAGCAGCTTAAGAGGAACCCATTACAATGAGCAGTTCTTC. Complete variable domain (other parts from reference TRBV7-9 and TRBJ2-1): DTGVSQNPRHKITKRGQNVTFRCDPISEHNRLYWYRQTLGQGPEFLTYFQNEAQLEKSRLLSDRFSAERPKGSFSTLEIQRTEQGDSAMYLCASSLRGTHYNEQFFGPGTRLTVL.